The T cell receptor (beta chain) under discussion was sequenced for a study of identical twins. General observations from the study: In beta out-of-frame sequences, the excess sharing between twins was weaker. Models came in too low on out-of-frame TCR alpha sharing in monozygotic twins.

TCRdb itself ran the 5' RACE reads through MiXCR, one entry per CDR3 protein. The sample consists of about 500,000 distinct CDR3 sequences, 14% of them appearing once. V shed 3 bases and J 4 bases; nucleotides not matched to a gene: 6. This CDR3 comprises 16 residues. Germline V gene sequence: CDR1 KGHDR, CDR2 SFDVKD. Healthy Caucasians were all of the donors. There are a few counts of this clonotype. What it recognizes is unknown. The same data also contributed to another study, on yellow fever vaccine responses in identical twins.

The chain uses TRBV24-1 and TRBJ2-1; 9 bases are shared with TRBD2. The sequencing sample was made of CD4+ T cells sorted from blood. This TCR came from a woman aged 18-29 years in good health. CDR3 sequence (DNA): TGTGCCACCAGTGATCCCGGACTAGCGAATTACAATGAGCAGTTCTTC. This codes for CATSDPGLANYNEQFF.